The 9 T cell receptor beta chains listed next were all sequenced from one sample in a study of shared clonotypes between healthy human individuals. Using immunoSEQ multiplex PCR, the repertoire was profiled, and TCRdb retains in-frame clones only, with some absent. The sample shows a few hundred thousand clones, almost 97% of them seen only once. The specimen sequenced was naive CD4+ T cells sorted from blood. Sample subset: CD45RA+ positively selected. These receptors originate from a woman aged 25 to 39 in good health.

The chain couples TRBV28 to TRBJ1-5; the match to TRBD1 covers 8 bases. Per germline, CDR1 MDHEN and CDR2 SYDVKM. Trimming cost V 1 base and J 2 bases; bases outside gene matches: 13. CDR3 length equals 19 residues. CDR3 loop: CASSLSLSTGTGGNQPQHF. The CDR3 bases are TGTGCCAGCAGTTTATCTTTAAGTACCGGGACAGGAGGCAATCAGCCCCAGCATTTT. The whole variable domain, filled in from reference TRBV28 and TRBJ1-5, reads DVKVTQSSRYLVKRTGEKVFLECVQDMDHENMFWYRQDPGLGLRLIYFSYDVKMKEKGDIPEGYSVSREKKERFSLILESASTNQTSMYLCASSLSLSTGTGGNQPQHFGDGTRLSIL.

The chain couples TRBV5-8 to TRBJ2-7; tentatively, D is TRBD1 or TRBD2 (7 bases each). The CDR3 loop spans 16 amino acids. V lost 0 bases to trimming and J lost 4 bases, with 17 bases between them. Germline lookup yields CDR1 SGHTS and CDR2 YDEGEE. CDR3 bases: TGTGCCAGCAGCTTGGCCTTAGACAGGGAGGGGTACGAGCAGTACTTC. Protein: CASSLALDREGYEQYF.

The CDR3 nucleotides are TGTGCCAGCAGTAAGGGACTAGCGGGAGGCGAAGAGCAGTACTTC. Protein product: CASSKGLAGGEEQYF. The chain has TRBV6-6 and TRBJ2-5; 15 bases agree with TRBD2. The germline V gene encodes CDR1 MNHNY and CDR2 SVGAGI (reference sequence). Trimming at V came to 5 bases and at J to 11 bases, leaving 9 bases not matched to a gene. This CDR3 contains 15 residues.

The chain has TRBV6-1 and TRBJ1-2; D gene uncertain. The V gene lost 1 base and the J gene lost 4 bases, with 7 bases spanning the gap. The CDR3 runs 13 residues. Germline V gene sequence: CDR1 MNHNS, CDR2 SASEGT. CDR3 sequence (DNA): TGTGCCAGCAGTGAAGTAGGGTTCTATGGCTACACCTTC. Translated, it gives CASSEVGFYGYTF.

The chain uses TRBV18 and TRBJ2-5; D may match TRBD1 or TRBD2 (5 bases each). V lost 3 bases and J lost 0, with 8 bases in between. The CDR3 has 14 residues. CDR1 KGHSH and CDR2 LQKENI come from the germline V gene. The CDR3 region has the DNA TGTGCCAGCTCACCGGGACGGGACCAAGAGACCCAGTACTTC. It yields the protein CASSPGRDQETQYF.

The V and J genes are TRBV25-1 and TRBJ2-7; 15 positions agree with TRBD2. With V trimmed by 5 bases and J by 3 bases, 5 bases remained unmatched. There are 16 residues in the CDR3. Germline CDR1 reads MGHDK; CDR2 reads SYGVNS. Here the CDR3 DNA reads TGTGCCAGCAGTCCTGGGACTAGCGGGAGGTTCTACGAGCAGTACTTC. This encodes CASSPGTSGRFYEQYF.

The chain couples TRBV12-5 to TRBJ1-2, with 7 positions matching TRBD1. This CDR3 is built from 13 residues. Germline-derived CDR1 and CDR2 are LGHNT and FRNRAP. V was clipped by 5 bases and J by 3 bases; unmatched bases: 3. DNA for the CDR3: TGTGCTAGTGGTCTAGGGACAGACTATGGCTACACCTTC. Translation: CASGLGTDYGYTF.

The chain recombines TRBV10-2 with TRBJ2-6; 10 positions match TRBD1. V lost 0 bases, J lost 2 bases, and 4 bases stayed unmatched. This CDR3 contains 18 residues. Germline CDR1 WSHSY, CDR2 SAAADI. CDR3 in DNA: TGCGCCAGCAGTGAGTCTTTAGGGACAGGGGCTGGGGCCAACGTCCTGACTTTC. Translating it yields CASSESLGTGAGANVLTF.

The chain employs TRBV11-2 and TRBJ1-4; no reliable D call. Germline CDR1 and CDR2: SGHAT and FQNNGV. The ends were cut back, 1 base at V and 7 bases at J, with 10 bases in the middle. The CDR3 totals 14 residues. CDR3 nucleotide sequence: TGTGCCAGCAGCTTAGTTTCTTTAGGTGAAAAACTGTTTTTT. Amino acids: CASSLVSLGEKLFF.